These 13 T cell receptor beta chains came from one sample sequenced in a study of T cells in Graves' hyperthyroidism and ophthalmopathy. The CDR3 regions of TCR beta were amplified from RNA transcripts. First-round RT-PCR targeting the TCR CDR3 was performed with the HTBI primer set. TCRdb ran MiXCR on the multiplex PCR reads and lists one entry per CDR3 protein. The table has almost 600,000 distinct CDR3 sequences, about 15% seen once; the top ten hold 5.8%. Input material: blood. These receptors all come from a woman in her twenties or thirties with Graves' hyperthyroidism that later progressed to Graves' ophthalmopathy.

This clonotype was counted ten times or more. The J gene is TRBJ2-7, the V gene TRBV6-2 or TRBV6-3; no clear D gene. V shed 0 bases and J shed 0 bases, with 18 bases lying between them. The CDR3 covers 18 residues. Germline CDR1 MNHEY, CDR2 SVGEGT. The CDR3 is CASSYSNWMWLRSYEQYF. The CDR3 DNA follows: TGTGCCAGCAGTTACTCGAATTGGATGTGGCTGCGCTCCTACGAGCAGTACTTC.

The rearrangement uses TRBV20-1 and TRBJ1-6; D may be TRBD1 (6 bases). CDR1 is DFQATT and CDR2 is SNEGSKA in the germline V gene (reference sequence). The ends were cut back, 1 base at V and 8 bases at J, with 9 bases in the middle. There are 13 residues in the CDR3. The CDR3 is CSARAAGDSPLHF. CDR3 bases: TGCAGTGCTAGAGCCGCAGGGGATTCACCCCTCCACTTT.

This clonotype was recorded a few times. The chain is built from TRBV18 and TRBJ1-2; possibly TRBD1 for D (6 bases). Germline CDR1 reads KGHSH; CDR2 reads LQKENI. This CDR3 contains 14 residues. V shed 3 bases and J shed 3 bases, with 11 bases lying between them. In DNA, the CDR3 is TGTGCCAGCTCACCGGAAGGGACATACTATGGCTACACCTTC. It specifies CASSPEGTYYGYTF.

This clonotype was counted at least ten times. The chain couples TRBV10-3 to TRBJ2-1; the match to TRBD2 covers 12 bases. V was clipped by 7 bases and J by 9 bases; unmatched bases: 10. Per the germline V gene, CDR1 is ENHRY and CDR2 is SYGVKD. The CDR3 spans 15 residues. The CDR3 bases are TGTGCCATCACTGCGGGACTAGCGGGCCGGTCTGAGCAGTTCTTC. This translates into CAITAGLAGRSEQFF.

This clonotype was seen ten or more times. The rearrangement joins TRBV6-1 to TRBJ2-7; 7 positions agree with TRBD1. CDR1 and CDR2 (germline): MNHNS, SASEGT. The V segment lost 7 bases and the J segment 3 bases; nucleotides outside the gene matches: 9. This CDR3 spans 14 amino acids. The CDR3 coding sequence is TGTGCCAGCACCTCCGGGACAGCTCTCTACGAGCAGTACTTC. Translating gives CASTSGTALYEQYF.

V and J are TRBV6-2 or TRBV6-3 and TRBJ1-2, with D perhaps TRBD1 (6 bases). Trimming pared 7 bases from V and 4 bases from J, leaving 13 bases between. CDR3 length equals 13 residues. From germline, CDR1 is MNHEY and CDR2 SVGEGT. The CDR3, as DNA: TGTGCCAGCATTGCCGGGGGGCCCTATGGCTACACCTTC. Residues: CASIAGGPYGYTF.

This clonotype was detected a few times. The chain recombines TRBV5-6 with TRBJ1-2; D possibly corresponds to TRBD1 (5 bases). From germline, CDR1 is SGHDT and CDR2 YYEEEE. This CDR3 is 15 amino acids long. V lost 5 bases and J lost 9, with 23 bases in between. CDR3 DNA sequence: TGTGCCAGCAGGTCCGTTGGACAAGACATCGGGAGCTACACCTTC. It is translated as CASRSVGQDIGSYTF. The whole variable domain, remainder taken from reference TRBV5-6 and TRBJ1-2, is DAGVTQSPTHLIKTRGQQVTLRCSPKSGHDTVSWYQQALGQGPQFIFQYYEEEERQRGNFPDRFSGHQFPNYSSELNVNALLLGDSALYLCASRSVGQDIGSYTFGSGTRLTVV.

This clonotype was found many times. CDR3 residues: CAWSVALMGNKHYNEQFF. The CDR3 DNA reads as TGTGCCTGGAGTGTAGCCCTCATGGGGAACAAACATTACAATGAGCAGTTCTTC. The chain has TRBV30 and TRBJ2-1, with D hard to call. Trimming left V 0 bases short and J 4 bases short, with 22 bases between. Germline CDR1 GTSNPN, CDR2 SVGIG (reference sequence). This CDR3 spans 18 amino acids. The full variable domain, its missing parts supplied by reference TRBV30 and TRBJ2-1, is SQTIHQWPATLVQPVGSPLSLECTVEGTSNPNLYWYRQAAGRGLQLLFYSVGIGQISSEVPQNLSASRPQDRQFILSSKKLLLSDSGFYLCAWSVALMGNKHYNEQFFGPGTRLTVL.

This clonotype was detected ten times or more. This sequence joins TRBV20-1 and TRBJ1-6; 7 bases fit TRBD1. This CDR3 has 14 residues. V was clipped by 6 bases and J by 8 bases; unmatched bases: 10. Germline V gene sequence: CDR1 DFQATT, CDR2 SNEGSKA (reference sequence). CDR3 protein: CSAEPDRADSPLHF. The DNA for the CDR3 is TGCAGTGCGGAACCAGACAGGGCGGATTCACCCCTCCACTTT.

This clonotype was counted between two and nine times. This chain connects TRBV28 to TRBJ2-7; D is perhaps TRBD2 (6 bases). V was shortened by 4 bases and J by 9 bases, with 13 bases between the two germline ends. Per germline, CDR1 MDHEN and CDR2 SYDVKM. The CDR3 runs to 12 residues. This CDR3 is CASSSTLEGQYF. CDR3 bases: TGTGCCAGCAGTTCGACCCTGGAGGGGCAGTACTTC.

This clonotype was detected ten times or more. The V gene is TRBV3-1, the J gene TRBJ2-1; D might be TRBD2 (5 bases). This CDR3 region has 15 residues. Germline V gene data show CDR1 as LGHDT and CDR2 as YNNKEL (reference sequence). The V gene lost 0 bases and the J gene lost 5 bases, with 11 bases spanning the gap. CDR3 sequence (DNA): TGTGCCAGCAGCCAAGAACGCGTACTAGACAATGAGCAGTTCTTC. Translating gives CASSQERVLDNEQFF.

This clonotype was recorded many times. V usage is TRBV27 and J usage is TRBJ2-1; possibly TRBD1 or TRBD2 for D (6 bases each). Germline CDR1 is MNHEY and CDR2 is SMNVEV (reference sequence). The CDR3 extends over 18 amino acids. V dropped 0 bases and J dropped 2 bases, with 17 bases sitting between them. CDR3 coding DNA: TGTGCCAGCAGTTTATCGGGGGGCAGGTGGCAAACCTACAATGAGCAGTTCTTC. Its translation is CASSLSGGRWQTYNEQFF.

In this sample, this clonotype turned up many times. The rearrangement uses TRBV2 and TRBJ2-2, with D tentatively TRBD2 (6 bases). V lost 8 bases and J 13 bases, leaving 14 bases between the germline ends. Germline CDR1 is SNHLY and CDR2 is FYNNEI. The CDR3 runs to 11 residues. The CDR3 DNA reads TGTGCCAGCTGGGGCGGGATCGGGCTGTTTTTT. Its protein is CASWGGIGLFF.